This passage covers 21 T cell receptor beta chains from one sample sequenced in a study of post-analysis software for immune sequencing data. These TCRs are of unknown antigen specificity. Study findings and constraints: Included in a set of about five TRBV segments more frequent in patients than controls were TRBV5-6, TRBV5-1 and TRBV20-1.

Presence of unique molecular identifiers characterized the TCR beta cDNA libraries. One entry per CDR3 protein results from TCRdb running MiXCR on the PCR reads. This table holds around 500,000 distinct CDR3 sequences, roughly 34% found once. The sample taken for sequencing was blood. These receptor sequences come from a girl aged 2 to 17 with multiple sclerosis.

This clonotype was counted only a few times. CDR3 protein: CASSLFAPGGGRKDEQFF. The CDR3 nucleotides read TGTGCCAGCAGCTTATTCGCGCCGGGGGGGGGCCGGAAGGATGAGCAGTTCTTC. The rearrangement joins TRBV7-3 to TRBJ2-1; 8 nucleotides align to TRBD2. Unmatched junction bases numbered 17, after V lost 2 bases and J lost 8 bases. CDR3 size: 18 residues. The germline V gene has CDR1 SGHTA and CDR2 FQGTGA. Variable domain in full (rest from reference TRBV7-3 and TRBJ2-1): GAGVSQTPSNKVTEKGKYVELRCDPISGHTALYWYRQSLGQGPEFLIYFQGTGAADDSGLPNDRFFAVRPEGSVSTLKIQRTERGDSAVYLCASSLFAPGGGRKDEQFFGPGTRLTVL.

On this clonotype itself: This sequence may be a read error, since a much larger clone differs from it by one base. This chain connects TRBV20-1 to TRBJ2-7, with D tentatively TRBD2 (7 bases). The tail of the sequence fits TRBJ2-5 better, so the J call may be wrong. The CDR3 sequence is 13 residues long. The germline V gene encodes CDR1 DFQATT and CDR2 SNEGSKA (reference sequence). The CDR3 DNA reads as TGCAGTGCTAGAGACGGGGGGCATGAGACCCAGTACTTC. The encoded protein is CSARDGGHETQYF.

This clonotype turned up a few times. The CDR3 here is CASSLSRGRTGELFF. The CDR3 DNA sequence: TGTGCCAGCAGCTTAAGTAGGGGCCGGACCGGGGAGCTGTTTTTT. This chain connects TRBV7-3 to TRBJ2-2; TRBD1 is a possible D gene (5 bases). Between the trimmed V and J ends, which lost 1 base and 5 bases, there was a span of 11 bases. In germline, CDR1 is SGHTA, CDR2 FQGTGA. The CDR3 consists of 15 residues.

This chain links TRBV10-3 with TRBJ1-1; D is perhaps TRBD1 (5 bases). Germline V CDR1 and CDR2: ENHRY, SYGVKD. V was shortened by 8 bases and J by 3 bases, with 16 bases between the two germline ends. The CDR3 extends over 14 amino acids. The CDR3 DNA reads TGTGCCATCCAAGGGGAAGTGGGAGACACTGAAGCTTTCTTT. Translated, it gives CAIQGEVGDTEAFF.

In this sample, this clonotype turned up a few times. The V and J genes are TRBV5-1 and TRBJ2-5; 9 nucleotides match TRBD1. The CDR3 has 16 amino acids. J lost 5 bases, V lost 0 bases, and 8 bases had no gene match. CDR1 SGHRS and CDR2 YFSETQ come from the germline V gene. CDR3 protein: CASSLDRGLVTETQYF. CDR3 bases: TGCGCCAGCAGCTTGGACAGGGGGCTTGTCACGGAGACCCAGTACTTC. The whole variable domain, remainder taken from reference TRBV5-1 and TRBJ2-5, is KAGVTQTPRYLIKTRGQQVTLSCSPISGHRSVSWYQQTPGQGLQFLFEYFSETQRNKGNFPGRFSGRQFSNSRSEMNVSTLELGDSALYLCASSLDRGLVTETQYFGPGTRLLVL.

The genes are TRBV5-1 and TRBJ2-5; 7 nucleotides match TRBD1. The J segment lost 11 bases and the V segment lost 7 bases, leaving 14 bases of the junction unmatched. The CDR3 is 13 amino acids. Germline loops: CDR1 SGHRS, CDR2 YFSETQ. The DNA of the CDR3 is TGCGCCAGCCTATCTCCCGGGACAGAAGAGCAGTACTTC. This sequence encodes CASLSPGTEEQYF.

This clonotype was observed a few times. The rearrangement joins TRBV27 to TRBJ2-7; D gene ambiguous. Germline CDR1 reads MNHEY; CDR2 reads SMNVEV (reference sequence). Trimming stripped 3 bases from V and 2 bases from J, with 8 bases between. CDR3 length equals 13 residues. The CDR3 sequence: CASSFRPAYEQYF. In DNA form, the CDR3 reads TGTGCCAGCAGTTTCCGGCCGGCCTACGAGCAGTACTTC.

This chain links TRBV25-1 with TRBJ1-2; TRBD1 agrees at 10 bases. With V trimmed by 9 bases and J by 4 bases, 11 bases remained unmatched. Per the germline V gene, CDR1 is MGHDK and CDR2 is SYGVNS. This CDR3 has 15 residues. The CDR3 DNA reads TGTGCCAGGCGGGGACAGGGGAAAGCCTGCTATGGCTACACCTTC. It yields the protein CARRGQGKACYGYTF.

The chain is built from TRBV12-3 or TRBV12-4 and TRBJ1-2; possible D gene TRBD1, 5 bases. V dropped 2 bases and J dropped 4 bases, with 8 bases sitting between them. The CDR3 covers 13 residues. CDR3 nucleotides: TGTGCCAGCAGTTTATCAGGGCGCTATGGCTACACCTTC. Amino acid sequence: CASSLSGRYGYTF.

This clonotype was seen only a few times. The chain recombines TRBV7-3 with TRBJ2-1, with a weak D call TRBD2 (6 bases). The CDR3 extends over 13 amino acids. Trimming pared 1 base from V and 10 bases from J, leaving 11 bases between. Germline V gene sequence: CDR1 SGHTA, CDR2 FQGTGA. CDR3 residues: CASSLNGGLEQFF. The CDR3 DNA reads as TGTGCCAGCAGCTTAAACGGGGGATTAGAGCAGTTCTTC.

This sequence joins TRBV29-1 and TRBJ1-1, with D uncertain. The CDR3 is 13 amino acids. V lost 5 bases and J 4 bases, leaving 14 bases between the germline ends. The germline V gene encodes CDR1 SQVTM and CDR2 ANQGSEA. CDR3 protein: CSVCREAGTEAFF. Written as DNA, the CDR3 is TGCAGCGTTTGCCGGGAAGCGGGCACTGAAGCTTTCTTT.

The J gene is TRBJ2-2, the V gene TRBV20-1, with TRBD1 matching 8 bases. The CDR3 contains 14 residues. The germline CDR1 and CDR2 sequences are DFQATT and SNEGSKA (reference sequence). The trim removed 6 bases at V and 3 bases at J, leaving 6 bases unmatched. The DNA of the CDR3 is TGCAGTGCCACCCAGGGGGCGTACACCGGGGAGCTGTTTTTT. Its protein is CSATQGAYTGELFF.

The chain combines TRBV7-9 with TRBJ2-3; possibly TRBD1 for D (5 bases). This CDR3 region has 14 residues. Trimming removed 7 bases from V and 1 base from J, with 12 bases in between. Germline V CDR1 and CDR2: SEHNR, FQNEAQ (reference sequence). CDR3 region: CASKWGQGTDTQYF. CDR3 DNA: TGTGCCAGCAAATGGGGCCAAGGCACAGATACGCAGTATTTT.

Only a few counts were recorded for this clonotype. The chain couples TRBV29-1 to TRBJ2-7, with D perhaps being TRBD1 or TRBD2 (5 bases each). V was shortened by 7 bases and J by 7 bases, with 17 bases between the two germline ends. CDR1 and CDR2 from the germline V gene are SQVTM and ANQGSEA. The CDR3 length is 12 residues. CDR3: CSGNDGGTEQYF. The CDR3 DNA is TGCAGCGGGAACGATGGGGGTACGGAGCAGTACTTC.

This chain uses TRBV6-2 or TRBV6-3 with TRBJ2-1; D is perhaps TRBD1 or TRBD2 (6 bases each). In germline, CDR1 is MNHEY, CDR2 SVGEGT. V was shortened by 7 bases and J by 6 bases, with 10 bases between the two germline ends. The CDR3 has 12 residues. This CDR3 reads CASTPGANEQFF. CDR3 in DNA: TGTGCCAGCACCCCGGGGGCCAATGAGCAGTTCTTC.

There are a few counts of this clonotype. The chain joins TRBV20-1 to TRBJ2-1, with D hard to call. CDR3 size: 11 residues. V lost 3 bases and J lost 6, with 6 bases in between. Looked up from germline, CDR1 is DFQATT and CDR2 is SNEGSKA (reference sequence). CDR3 in DNA: TGCAGTGCTAGGGGCCTCAATGAGCAGTTCTTC. Protein: CSARGLNEQFF.

This clonotype has just a few counts. This rearrangement joins TRBV20-1 to TRBJ1-2, with D unresolved. Looked up from germline, CDR1 is DFQATT and CDR2 is SNEGSKA (reference sequence). Trimming removed 1 base at V and 4 bases at J, with 13 bases between. The CDR3 extends over 14 amino acids. CDR3 in DNA: TGCAGTGCTAGAGTTGAGTCATTCCTCTATGGCTACACCTTC. Protein sequence: CSARVESFLYGYTF.

This sequence joins TRBV20-1 and TRBJ2-1; TRBD2 might be the D (7 bases). Germline CDR1 DFQATT, CDR2 SNEGSKA (reference sequence). This CDR3 contains 13 residues. V lost 3 bases to trimming and J lost 6 bases, with 12 bases between them. The CDR3 loop is CSASGGRPNEQFF. DNA of the CDR3: TGCAGTGCTAGCGGGGGGCGACCCAATGAGCAGTTCTTC.

This clonotype was seen only a few times. The chain carries TRBV6-5 and TRBJ2-7; 10 bases map to TRBD1. Germline CDR1 MNHEY, CDR2 SVGAGI. V was pared by 6 bases and J by 7 bases, with 15 bases of the junction left unmatched. The CDR3 is made up of 16 amino acids. In nucleotides, the CDR3 is TGTGCCAGCAGAGGGGCCGGGACAGGGGCTTTGGAAGAGCAGTACTTC. Its translation is CASRGAGTGALEEQYF.

This clonotype was observed a handful of times. V is TRBV5-5 and J is TRBJ1-2; D is uncertain. Germline CDR1 and CDR2: SGHKS and YYEKEE (reference sequence). The V and J ends lost 5 bases and 8 bases respectively, with 16 bases between them. This CDR3 is 13 amino acids long. CDR3 nucleotide sequence: TGTGCCAGCAGTCAAGAGGTCCTGGGCGGCTACACCTTC. Amino acids: CASSQEVLGGYTF. The full variable domain, its missing parts supplied by reference TRBV5-5 and TRBJ1-2, is DAGVTQSPTHLIKTRGQQVTLRCSPISGHKSVSWYQQVLGQGPQFIFQYYEKEERGRGNFPDRFSARQFPNYSSELNVNALLLGDSALYLCASSQEVLGGYTFGSGTRLTVV.

This clonotype appeared a few times. The rearrangement uses TRBV20-1 and TRBJ2-3, with D uncertain. Germline CDR1 reads DFQATT; CDR2 reads SNEGSKA (reference sequence). The CDR3 covers 14 residues. V gave up 3 bases and J gave up 2 bases, with 12 bases separating them. The CDR3 coding sequence is TGCAGTGCTAGTTATCTCGCGAACACAGATACGCAGTATTTT. Translating it yields CSASYLANTDTQYF.